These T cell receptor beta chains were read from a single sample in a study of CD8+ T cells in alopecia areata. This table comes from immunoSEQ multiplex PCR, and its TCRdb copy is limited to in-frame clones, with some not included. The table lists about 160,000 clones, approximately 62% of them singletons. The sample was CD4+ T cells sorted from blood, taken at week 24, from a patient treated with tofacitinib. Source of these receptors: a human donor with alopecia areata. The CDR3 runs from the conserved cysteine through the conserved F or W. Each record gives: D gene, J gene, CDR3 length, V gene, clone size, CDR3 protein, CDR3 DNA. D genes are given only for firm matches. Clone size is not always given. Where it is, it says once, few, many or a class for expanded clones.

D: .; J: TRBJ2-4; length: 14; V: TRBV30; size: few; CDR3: CAWSVLGTGNIQYF; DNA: TGTGCCTGGAGTGTTCTGGGGACCGGGAACATTCAGTACTTC
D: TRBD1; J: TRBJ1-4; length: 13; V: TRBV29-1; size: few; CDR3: CSAQQGRTEKLFF; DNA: TGCAGCGCCCAACAGGGGAGGACTGAAAAACTGTTTTTT
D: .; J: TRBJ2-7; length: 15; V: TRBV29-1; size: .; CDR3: CSVKKVLDREYEQYF; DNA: TGCAGCGTTAAAAAAGTTCTCGACAGAGAGTACGAGCAGTACTTC
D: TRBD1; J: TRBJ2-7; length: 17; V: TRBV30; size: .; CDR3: CAWRGYGQGASSYEQYF; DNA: TGTGCCTGGAGAGGATACGGACAGGGGGCGTCCTCCTACGAGCAGTACTTC
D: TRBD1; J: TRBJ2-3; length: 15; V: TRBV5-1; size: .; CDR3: CASSDGQGITDTQYF; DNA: TGCGCCAGCAGCGACGGACAGGGGATAACAGATACGCAGTATTTT
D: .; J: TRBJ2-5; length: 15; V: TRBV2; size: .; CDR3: CASSEGQGLWETQYF; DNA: TGTGCCAGCAGTGAGGGCCAGGGGCTTTGGGAGACCCAGTACTTC
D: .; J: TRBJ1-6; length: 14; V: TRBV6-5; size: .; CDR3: CASNSGHFNSPLHF; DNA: TGTGCCAGCAACTCGGGGCACTTTAATTCACCCCTCCACTTT
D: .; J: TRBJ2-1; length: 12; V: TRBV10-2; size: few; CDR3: CASSVGGGEQFF; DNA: TGCGCCAGCAGTGTTGGCGGGGGCGAGCAGTTCTTC
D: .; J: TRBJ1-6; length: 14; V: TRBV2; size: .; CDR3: CASSENRLNSPLHF; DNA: TGTGCCAGCAGTGAAAACAGGCTCAATTCACCCCTCCACTTT
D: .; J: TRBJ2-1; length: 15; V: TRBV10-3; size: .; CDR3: CAISESQARDNEQFF; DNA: TGTGCCATCAGTGAGTCTCAGGCTAGGGACAATGAGCAGTTCTTC
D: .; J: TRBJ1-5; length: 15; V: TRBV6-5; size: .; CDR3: CASSYLDRDKQPQHF; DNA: TGTGCCAGCAGTTACTTGGATAGGGACAAACAGCCCCAGCATTTT
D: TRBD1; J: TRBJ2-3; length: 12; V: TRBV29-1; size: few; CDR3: CSVGTGKDTQYF; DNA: TGCAGCGTTGGGACAGGGAAGGATACGCAGTATTTT
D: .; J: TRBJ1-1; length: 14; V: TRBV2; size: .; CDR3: CASRGPGSVTEAFF; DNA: TGTGCCAGCAGGGGTCCGGGATCTGTCACTGAAGCTTTCTTT
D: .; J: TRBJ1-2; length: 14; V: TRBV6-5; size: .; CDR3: CASSYSSDNYGYTF; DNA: TGTGCCAGCAGTTACAGTTCGGATAACTATGGCTACACCTTC
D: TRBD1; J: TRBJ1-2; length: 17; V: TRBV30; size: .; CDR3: CAWSVLPFSRGHYGYTF; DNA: TGTGCCTGGAGTGTACTACCGTTTAGCAGGGGGCACTATGGCTACACCTTC
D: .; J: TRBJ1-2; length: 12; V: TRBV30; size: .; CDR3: CAWSVPSRRYTF; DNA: TGTGCCTGGAGTGTCCCGTCTAGACGGTACACCTTC
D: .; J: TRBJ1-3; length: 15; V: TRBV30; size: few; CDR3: CAWSYQGHSGNTIYF; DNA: TGTGCCTGGAGCTACCAAGGCCACTCTGGAAACACCATATATTTT
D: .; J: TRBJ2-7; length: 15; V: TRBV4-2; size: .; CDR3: CASSQERGERYEQYF; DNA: TGTGCCAGCAGCCAAGAGCGCGGGGAACGATACGAGCAGTACTTC